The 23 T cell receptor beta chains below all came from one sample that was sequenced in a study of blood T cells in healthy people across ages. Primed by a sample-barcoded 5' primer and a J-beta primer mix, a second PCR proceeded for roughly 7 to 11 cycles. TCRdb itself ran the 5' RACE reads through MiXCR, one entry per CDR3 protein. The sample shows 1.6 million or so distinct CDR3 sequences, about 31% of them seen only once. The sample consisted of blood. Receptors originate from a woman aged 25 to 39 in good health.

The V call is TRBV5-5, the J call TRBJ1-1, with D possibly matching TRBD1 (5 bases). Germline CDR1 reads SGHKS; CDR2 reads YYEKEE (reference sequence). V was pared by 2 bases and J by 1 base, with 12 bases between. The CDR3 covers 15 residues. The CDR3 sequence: CASSFGGLGNTEAFF. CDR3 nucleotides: TGTGCCAGCAGCTTCGGGGGACTGGGGAACACTGAAGCTTTCTTT.

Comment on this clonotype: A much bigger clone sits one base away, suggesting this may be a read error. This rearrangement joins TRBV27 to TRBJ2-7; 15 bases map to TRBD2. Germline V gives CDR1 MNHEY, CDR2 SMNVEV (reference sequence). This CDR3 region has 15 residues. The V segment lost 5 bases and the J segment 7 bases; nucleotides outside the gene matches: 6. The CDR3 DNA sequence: TGTGCCAGCAGTGGCGGGACTAGCGGGAGGAAAGAGCAGTACTTC. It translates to CASSGGTSGRKEQYF.

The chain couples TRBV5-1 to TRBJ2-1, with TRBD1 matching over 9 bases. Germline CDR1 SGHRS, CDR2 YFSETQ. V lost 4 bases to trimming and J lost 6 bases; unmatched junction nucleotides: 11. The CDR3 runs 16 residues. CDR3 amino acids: CASSGLPGQGGNEQFF. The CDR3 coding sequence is TGCGCCAGCAGCGGATTACCGGGACAGGGCGGCAATGAGCAGTTCTTC.

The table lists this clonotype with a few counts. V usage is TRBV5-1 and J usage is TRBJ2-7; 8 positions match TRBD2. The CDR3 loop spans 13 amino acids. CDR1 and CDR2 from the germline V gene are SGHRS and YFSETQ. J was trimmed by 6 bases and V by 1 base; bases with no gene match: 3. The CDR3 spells CASSLQRESEQYF. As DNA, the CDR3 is TGCGCCAGCAGCTTGCAGCGGGAGAGCGAGCAGTACTTC.

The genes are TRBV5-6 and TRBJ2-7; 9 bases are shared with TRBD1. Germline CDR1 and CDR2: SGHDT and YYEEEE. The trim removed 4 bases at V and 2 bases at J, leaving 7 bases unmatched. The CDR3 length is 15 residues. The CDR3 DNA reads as TGTGCCAGCAGCCCCAGACAGGGGGAAGCCTACGAGCAGTACTTC. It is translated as CASSPRQGEAYEQYF.

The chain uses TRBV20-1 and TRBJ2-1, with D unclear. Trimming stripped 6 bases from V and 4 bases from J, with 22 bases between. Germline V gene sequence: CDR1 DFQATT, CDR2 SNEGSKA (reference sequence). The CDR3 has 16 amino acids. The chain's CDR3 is CSAQGGSSGSYNEQFF. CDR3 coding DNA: TGCAGTGCCCAAGGTGGCTCTTCCGGATCTTACAATGAGCAGTTCTTC.

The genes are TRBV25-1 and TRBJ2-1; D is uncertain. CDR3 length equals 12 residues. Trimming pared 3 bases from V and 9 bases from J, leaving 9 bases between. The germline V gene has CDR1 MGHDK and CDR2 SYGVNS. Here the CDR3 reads CASSEGFGEQFF. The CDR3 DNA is TGTGCCAGCAGTGAGGGGTTTGGTGAGCAGTTCTTC.

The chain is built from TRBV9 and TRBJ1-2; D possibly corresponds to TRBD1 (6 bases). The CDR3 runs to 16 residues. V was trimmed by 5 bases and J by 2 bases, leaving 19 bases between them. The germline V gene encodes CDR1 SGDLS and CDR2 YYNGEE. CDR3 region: CASSRYLRGRNYGYTF. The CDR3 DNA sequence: TGTGCCAGCAGTCGCTACCTCAGGGGCCGGAACTATGGCTACACCTTC.

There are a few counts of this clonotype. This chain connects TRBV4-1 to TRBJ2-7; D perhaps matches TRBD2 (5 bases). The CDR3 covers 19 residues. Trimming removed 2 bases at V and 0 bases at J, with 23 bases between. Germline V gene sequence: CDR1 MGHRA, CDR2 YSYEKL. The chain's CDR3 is CASSQSGAFWGVVSYEQYF. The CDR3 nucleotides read TGCGCCAGCAGCCAATCTGGAGCTTTTTGGGGAGTGGTCTCCTACGAGCAGTACTTC.

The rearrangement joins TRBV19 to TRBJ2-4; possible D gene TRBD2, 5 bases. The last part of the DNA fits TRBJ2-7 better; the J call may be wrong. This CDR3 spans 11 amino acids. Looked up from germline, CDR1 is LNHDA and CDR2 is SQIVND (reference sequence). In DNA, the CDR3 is TGTGCCACCGGGAACGACTACGAGCAGTACTTC. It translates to CATGNDYEQYF.

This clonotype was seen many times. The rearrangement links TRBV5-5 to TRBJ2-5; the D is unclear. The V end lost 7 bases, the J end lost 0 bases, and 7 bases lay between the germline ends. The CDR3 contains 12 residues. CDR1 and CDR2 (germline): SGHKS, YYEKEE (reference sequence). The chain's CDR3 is CASERNQETQYF. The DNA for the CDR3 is TGTGCCAGCGAACGGAACCAAGAGACCCAGTACTTC.

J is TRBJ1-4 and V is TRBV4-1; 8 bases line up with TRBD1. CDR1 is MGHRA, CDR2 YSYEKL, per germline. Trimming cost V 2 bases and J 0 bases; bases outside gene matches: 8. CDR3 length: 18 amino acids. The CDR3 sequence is CASSQPQAGGSTNEKLFF. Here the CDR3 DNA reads TGCGCCAGCAGCCAACCTCAGGCAGGGGGCTCAACTAATGAAAAACTGTTTTTT.

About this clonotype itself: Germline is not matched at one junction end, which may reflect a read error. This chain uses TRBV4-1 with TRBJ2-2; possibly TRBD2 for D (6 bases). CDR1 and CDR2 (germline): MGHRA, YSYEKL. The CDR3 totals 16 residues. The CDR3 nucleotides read TGCGCCAGCAGCCAAGAGACTTCCCGCGGGGCCGGGGAGTTGTTTTTT. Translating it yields CASSQETSRGAGELFF.

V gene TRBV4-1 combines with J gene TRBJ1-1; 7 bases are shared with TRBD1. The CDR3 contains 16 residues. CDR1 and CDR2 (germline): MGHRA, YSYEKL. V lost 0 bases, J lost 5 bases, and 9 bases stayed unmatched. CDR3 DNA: TGCGCCAGCAGCCAAGATCCGACAGGGCTTGGTACTGAAGCTTTCTTT. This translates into CASSQDPTGLGTEAFF.

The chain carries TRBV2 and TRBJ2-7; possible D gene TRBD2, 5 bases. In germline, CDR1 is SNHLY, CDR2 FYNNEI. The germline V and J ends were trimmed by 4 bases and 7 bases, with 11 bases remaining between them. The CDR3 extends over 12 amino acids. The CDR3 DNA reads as TGTGCCAGCAGTGGGACTTCGAGGGAGCAGTACTTC. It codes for CASSGTSREQYF.

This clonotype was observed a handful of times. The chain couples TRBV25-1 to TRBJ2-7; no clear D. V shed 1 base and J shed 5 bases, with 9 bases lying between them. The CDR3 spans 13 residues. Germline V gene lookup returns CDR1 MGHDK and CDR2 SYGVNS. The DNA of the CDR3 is TGTGCCAGCAGTGAATTGGTCTTGGACGAGCAGTACTTC. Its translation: CASSELVLDEQYF.

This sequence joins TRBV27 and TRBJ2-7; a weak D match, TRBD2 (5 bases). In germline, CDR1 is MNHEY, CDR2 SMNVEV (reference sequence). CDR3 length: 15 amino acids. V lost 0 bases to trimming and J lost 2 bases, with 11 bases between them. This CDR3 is CASSLSAGGTYEQYF. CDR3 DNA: TGTGCCAGCAGTTTATCGGCGGGCGGCACCTACGAGCAGTACTTC.

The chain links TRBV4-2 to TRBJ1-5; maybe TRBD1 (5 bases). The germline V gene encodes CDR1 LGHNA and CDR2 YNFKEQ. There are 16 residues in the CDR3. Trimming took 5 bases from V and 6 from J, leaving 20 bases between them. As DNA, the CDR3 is TGTGCCAGCAGCGAAGTGGGAGGGGACGCTTCTCAGCCCCAGCATTTT. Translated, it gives CASSEVGGDASQPQHF.

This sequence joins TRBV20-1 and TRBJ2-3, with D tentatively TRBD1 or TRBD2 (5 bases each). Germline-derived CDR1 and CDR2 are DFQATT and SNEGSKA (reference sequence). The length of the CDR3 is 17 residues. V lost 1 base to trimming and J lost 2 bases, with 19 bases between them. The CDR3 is CSARAEGRAPNTDTQYF. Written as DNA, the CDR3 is TGCAGTGCTAGAGCCGAGGGGAGAGCACCAAACACAGATACGCAGTATTTT.

CDR3 protein: CASSFRQGTVYEQYF. CDR3 nucleotide sequence: TGTGCCAGCAGTTTTCGACAGGGTACGGTTTACGAGCAGTACTTC. J is TRBJ2-7 and V is TRBV27; 7 nucleotides align to TRBD1. V trimming: 3 bases; J trimming: 4 bases; junction bases outside the gene matches: 9. CDR1 and CDR2 from the germline V gene are MNHEY and SMNVEV (reference sequence). CDR3 length: 15 residues.

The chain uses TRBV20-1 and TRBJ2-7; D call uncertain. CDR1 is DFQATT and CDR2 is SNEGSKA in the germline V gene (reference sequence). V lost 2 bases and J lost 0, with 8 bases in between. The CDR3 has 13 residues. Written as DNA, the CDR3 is TGCAGTGCTAGACTAGGTAGCTCCTACGAGCAGTACTTC. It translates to CSARLGSSYEQYF.

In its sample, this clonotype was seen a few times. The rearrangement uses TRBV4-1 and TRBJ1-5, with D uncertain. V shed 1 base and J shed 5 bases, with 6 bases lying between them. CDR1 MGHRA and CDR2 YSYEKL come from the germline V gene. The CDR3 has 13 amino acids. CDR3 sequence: CASSQVLDQPQHF. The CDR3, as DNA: TGCGCCAGCAGCCAAGTTCTGGATCAGCCCCAGCATTTT.

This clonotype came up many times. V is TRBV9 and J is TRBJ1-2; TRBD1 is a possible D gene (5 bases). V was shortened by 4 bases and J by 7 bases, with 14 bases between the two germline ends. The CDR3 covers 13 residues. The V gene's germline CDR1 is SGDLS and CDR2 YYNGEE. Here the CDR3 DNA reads TGTGCCAGCAGCCCAGGGAACGGGTTTGGCTACACCTTC. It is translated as CASSPGNGFGYTF.